Shown below are 10 T cell receptor beta chains from a single sample sequenced in a study of CD8+ T cells in alopecia areata. Following RNA extraction, reverse transcription yielded cDNA that acted as the sequencing template. Measured with immunoSEQ multiplex PCR; TCRdb has only the in-frame clones, and not every one. This table has some 200,000 clones, about 61% appearing once. The sample consisted of CD8+ T cells sorted from blood. The origin of the receptors is a human donor in good health.

This chain links TRBV4-1 with TRBJ2-7; 10 bases agree with TRBD1. V dropped 0 bases and J dropped 6; count of bases not matched to a gene: 2. The germline gives CDR1 MGHRA, CDR2 YSYEKL. The CDR3 is 14 residues long. The CDR3 is CASSQDRDRGEQYF. The CDR3 bases are TGCGCCAGCAGCCAAGATCGGGACAGGGGCGAGCAGTACTTC.

The chain joins TRBV25-1 to TRBJ1-2; a possible D gene is TRBD1 (5 bases). Germline V gene sequence: CDR1 MGHDK, CDR2 SYGVNS. With 1 base removed from V and 3 bases from J, the gap between germline ends came to 12 bases. The CDR3 totals 15 residues. This chain's CDR3 is CASSEWGREDYGYTF. The CDR3 DNA sequence: TGTGCCAGCAGTGAATGGGGCAGGGAGGACTATGGCTACACCTTC.

This clone was seen more than once but under ten times. The chain joins TRBV5-6 to TRBJ1-2; D call uncertain. Germline CDR1 reads SGHDT; CDR2 reads YYEEEE. V was cut by 1 base and J by 4 bases, with 8 bases left in between. The CDR3 sequence is 13 residues long. The CDR3 coding sequence is TGTGCCAGCAGCTTGAGTCAGATCTATGGCTACACCTTC. It codes for CASSLSQIYGYTF.

The chain employs TRBV11-2 and TRBJ2-5, with D maybe TRBD2 (5 bases). The germline CDR1 and CDR2 sequences are SGHAT and FQNNGV. V was pared by 7 bases and J by 0 bases, with 18 bases between. The length of the CDR3 is 16 residues. CDR3 in DNA: TGTGCCAGCACCCTGGGGAGTGGGTCGTACCAAGAGACCCAGTACTTC. Its protein product is CASTLGSGSYQETQYF.

The gene calls are TRBV6-4 and TRBJ1-2; no clear D gene. The CDR3 consists of 13 residues. Germline V gene sequence: CDR1 MRHNA, CDR2 SNTAGT. The V end lost 0 bases, the J end lost 6 bases, and 8 bases lay between the germline ends. The CDR3 region has the DNA TGTGCCAGCAGTGACTCGAGGCGGAATGGCTACACCTTC. Protein sequence: CASSDSRRNGYTF.

V gene TRBV4-1 combines with J gene TRBJ2-5; TRBD1 might be the D (6 bases). Looked up from germline, CDR1 is MGHRA and CDR2 is YSYEKL. The ends were cut back, 3 bases at V and 1 base at J, with 15 bases in the middle. The CDR3 length is 16 residues. CDR3 sequence: CASSQFGGGLQETQYF. CDR3 sequence (DNA): TGCGCCAGCAGCCAGTTTGGTGGGGGCCTCCAAGAGACCCAGTACTTC.

The chain employs TRBV28 and TRBJ2-1; possible D gene TRBD2, 5 bases. The CDR3 covers 16 residues. V lost 6 bases and J lost 6, with 21 bases in between. Germline loops: CDR1 MDHEN, CDR2 SYDVKM. The CDR3 region is CASREGSGDPFNEQFF. Here the CDR3 DNA reads TGTGCCAGCAGAGAGGGCTCCGGGGATCCTTTCAATGAGCAGTTCTTC.

This chain uses TRBV2 with TRBJ2-5, with D possibly being TRBD2 (5 bases). CDR3 length equals 13 residues. The V and J ends lost 3 bases and 2 bases respectively, with 7 bases between them. From germline, CDR1 is SNHLY and CDR2 FYNNEI. DNA of the CDR3: TGTGCCAGCAGTGACCCGGGGCAAGAGACCCAGTACTTC. It encodes CASSDPGQETQYF.

The rearrangement joins TRBV7-9 to TRBJ2-5, with TRBD2 matching over 7 bases. From germline, CDR1 is SEHNR and CDR2 FQNEAQ (reference sequence). The CDR3 is made up of 15 amino acids. V was clipped by 7 bases and J by 4 bases; unmatched bases: 12. CDR3 in DNA: TGTGCCAGCAAGGCGGCGGGAGTGGTAGCAGAGACCCAGTACTTC. Amino acids: CASKAAGVVAETQYF.

The CDR3 is CASSLDLKPEQYF. DNA of the CDR3: TGTGCCAGCAGCTTAGATTTGAAACCCGAGCAGTACTTC. V and J are TRBV7-9 and TRBJ2-7; D not resolved. Germline values: CDR1 SEHNR, CDR2 FQNEAQ (reference sequence). V was shortened by 1 base and J by 6 bases, with 10 bases between the two germline ends. The CDR3 extends over 13 amino acids.